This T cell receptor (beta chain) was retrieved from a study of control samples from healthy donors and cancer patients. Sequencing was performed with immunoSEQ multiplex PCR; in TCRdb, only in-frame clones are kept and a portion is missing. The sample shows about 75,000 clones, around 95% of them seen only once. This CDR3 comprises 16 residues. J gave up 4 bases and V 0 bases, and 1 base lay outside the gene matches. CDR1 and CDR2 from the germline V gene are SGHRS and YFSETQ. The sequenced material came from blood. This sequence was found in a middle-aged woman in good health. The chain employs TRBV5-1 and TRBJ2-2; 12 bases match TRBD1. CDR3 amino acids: CASSLAGQGATGELFF. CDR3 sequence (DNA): TGCGCCAGCAGCTTGGCGGGACAGGGGGCCACCGGGGAGCTGTTTTTT.